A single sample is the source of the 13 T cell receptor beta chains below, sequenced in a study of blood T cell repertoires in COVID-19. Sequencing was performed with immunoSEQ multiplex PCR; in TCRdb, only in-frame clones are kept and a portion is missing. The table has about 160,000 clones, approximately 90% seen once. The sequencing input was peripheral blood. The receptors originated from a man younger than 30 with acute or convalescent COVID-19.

As DNA, the CDR3 is TGCGCCAGCAGCTTGGTGGCATCCCAAGAGACCCAGTACTTC. This translates into CASSLVASQETQYF. This rearrangement joins TRBV5-1 to TRBJ2-5; D is ambiguous. Germline values: CDR1 SGHRS, CDR2 YFSETQ. The CDR3 has 14 amino acids. V was pared by 0 bases and J by 1 base, with 7 bases between.

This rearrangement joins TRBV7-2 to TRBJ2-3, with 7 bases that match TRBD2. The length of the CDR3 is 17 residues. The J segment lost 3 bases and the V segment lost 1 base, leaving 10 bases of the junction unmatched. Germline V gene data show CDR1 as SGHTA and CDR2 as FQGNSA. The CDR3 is CASSLGLTSVTTDTQYF. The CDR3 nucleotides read TGTGCCAGCAGCTTAGGGCTCACTAGCGTAACTACAGATACGCAGTATTTT.

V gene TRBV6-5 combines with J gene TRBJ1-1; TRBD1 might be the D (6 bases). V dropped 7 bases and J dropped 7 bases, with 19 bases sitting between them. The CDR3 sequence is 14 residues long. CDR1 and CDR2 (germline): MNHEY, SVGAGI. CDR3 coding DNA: TGTGCCAGCACCCTTCTGAGGACAGCCCTTGAAGCTTTCTTT. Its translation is CASTLLRTALEAFF.

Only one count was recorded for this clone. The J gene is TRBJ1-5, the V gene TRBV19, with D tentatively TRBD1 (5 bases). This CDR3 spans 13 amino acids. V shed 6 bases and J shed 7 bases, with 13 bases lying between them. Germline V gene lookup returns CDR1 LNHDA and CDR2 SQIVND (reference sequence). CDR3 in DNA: TGTGCCAGTAGCTTCCAGGGTGACCAGCCCCAGCATTTT. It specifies CASSFQGDQPQHF.

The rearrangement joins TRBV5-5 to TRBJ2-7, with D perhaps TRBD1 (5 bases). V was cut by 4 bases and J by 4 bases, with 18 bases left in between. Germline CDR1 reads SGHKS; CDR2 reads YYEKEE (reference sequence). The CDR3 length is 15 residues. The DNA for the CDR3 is TGTGCCAGCAGCGATCCTTCAGGGTTAAAGTACGAGCAGTACTTC. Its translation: CASSDPSGLKYEQYF.

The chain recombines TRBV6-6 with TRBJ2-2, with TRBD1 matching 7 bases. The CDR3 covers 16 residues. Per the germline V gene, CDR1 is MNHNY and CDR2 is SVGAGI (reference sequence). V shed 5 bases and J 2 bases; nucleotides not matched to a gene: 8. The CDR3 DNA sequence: TGTGCCAGCAGTCGAACAGGGGACCTCAACACCGGGGAGCTGTTTTTT. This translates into CASSRTGDLNTGELFF.

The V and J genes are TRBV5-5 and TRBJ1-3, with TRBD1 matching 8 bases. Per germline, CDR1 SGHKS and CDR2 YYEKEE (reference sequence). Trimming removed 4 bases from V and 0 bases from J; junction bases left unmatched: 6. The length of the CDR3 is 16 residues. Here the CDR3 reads CASSTRTGLSGNTIYF. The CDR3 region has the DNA TGTGCCAGCAGCACCAGGACAGGGCTCTCTGGAAACACCATATATTTT.

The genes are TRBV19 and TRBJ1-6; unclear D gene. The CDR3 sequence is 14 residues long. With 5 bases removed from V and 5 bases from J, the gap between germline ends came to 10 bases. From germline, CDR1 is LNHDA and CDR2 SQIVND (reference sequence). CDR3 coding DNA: TGTGCCAGTAGTGTTCACCGGGATAATTCACCCCTCCACTTT. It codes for CASSVHRDNSPLHF.

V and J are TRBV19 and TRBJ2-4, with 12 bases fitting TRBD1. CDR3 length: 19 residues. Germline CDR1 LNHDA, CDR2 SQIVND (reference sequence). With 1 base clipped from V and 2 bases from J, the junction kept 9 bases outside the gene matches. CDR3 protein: CASSIAGTGGGGTKNIQYF. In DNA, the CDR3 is TGTGCCAGTAGTATAGCTGGGACAGGGGGCGGAGGAACCAAAAACATTCAGTACTTC.

The CDR3, as DNA: TGTGCCAGCAGCCCAGCCGGACAGGGGCGGTATATCGGCTATGGCTACACCTTC. Residues: CASSPAGQGRYIGYGYTF. The chain combines TRBV5-6 with TRBJ1-2; 9 bases align to TRBD1. The CDR3 spans 18 residues. Germline values: CDR1 SGHDT, CDR2 YYEEEE. With 4 bases clipped from V and 4 bases from J, the junction kept 17 bases outside the gene matches.

The CDR3 region has the DNA TGTGCCAGCAGTTTATCTCCGGGGAGCGAGCAGTACTTC. As protein: CASSLSPGSEQYF. This chain links TRBV27 with TRBJ2-7, with D maybe TRBD2 (5 bases). CDR3 size: 13 residues. Trimming took 0 bases from V and 6 from J, leaving 9 bases between them. CDR1 MNHEY and CDR2 SMNVEV come from the germline V gene (reference sequence).

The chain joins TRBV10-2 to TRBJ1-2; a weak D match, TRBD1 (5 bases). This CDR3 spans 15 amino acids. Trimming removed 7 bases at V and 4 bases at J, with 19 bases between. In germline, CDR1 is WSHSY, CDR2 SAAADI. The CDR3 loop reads CASKNTAGFTYGYTF. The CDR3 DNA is TGCGCCAGCAAGAATACGGCAGGGTTTACCTATGGCTACACCTTC.

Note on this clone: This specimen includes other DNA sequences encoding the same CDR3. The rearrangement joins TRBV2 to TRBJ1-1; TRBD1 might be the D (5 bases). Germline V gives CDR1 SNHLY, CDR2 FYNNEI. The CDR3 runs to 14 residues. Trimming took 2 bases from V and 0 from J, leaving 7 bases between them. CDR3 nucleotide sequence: TGTGCCAGCAGTGAACAGGGAATGAACACTGAAGCTTTCTTT. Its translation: CASSEQGMNTEAFF.